This record concerns one T cell receptor (beta chain) sequence. Its antigen is as yet unknown. The identical CDR3 is also encoded by other nucleotide sequences in the sample. The sample originates from a study of shared clonotypes between healthy human individuals. Study observations and caveats: Collection of samples was limited to blood; tissue repertoires likely differ. Among a handful of donors, roughly 5% of naive CD4 clonotypes were found in common.

The repertoire was sequenced with immunoSEQ multiplex PCR; TCRdb's copy has only in-frame clones and lacks some. Of nearly 2 million clones in the sample, about 95% were seen once. Naive CD8 cells comprised CD45RO-negative, CCR7-positively selected cells, excluding terminally differentiated effector memory CD45RA+ cells. With 6 bases clipped from V and 1 base from J, the junction kept 4 bases outside the gene matches. From germline, CDR1 is SQVTM and CDR2 ANQGSEA. CDR3 length: 13 amino acids. This clonotype was obtained from a man aged 18 to 29 in good health. V gene TRBV29-1 combines with J gene TRBJ1-1; 8 bases match TRBD1. Sequencing was performed on naive CD8+ T cells sorted from blood. CDR3 DNA: TGCAGCGTAGGCGGGACAGGGAACACTGAAGCTTTCTTT. Translating it yields CSVGGTGNTEAFF.